Below, one T cell receptor (beta chain) is given with its context. Its antigen remains unidentified. Once RNA had been extracted, it was reverse transcribed into cDNA to act as the sequencing template. Assay: immunoSEQ multiplex PCR; the TCRdb copy retains only in-frame clones and omits some. The sample carries about 200,000 clones, more than 45% recorded once. Treatment meaning: oral pan-JAK inhibitor, 5-10 mg twice daily. The ends lost 5 bases at V and 10 bases at J; junction bases unmatched: 9. Germline V gene sequence: CDR1 SQVTM, CDR2 ANQGSEA. The CDR3 is made up of 14 amino acids. The record originates from a study of CD8+ T cells in alopecia areata. Broader study findings: Treatment with tofacitinib significantly lowered scalp clonality and reduced expanded CD8+ clones among the top 100.

Specimen: CD4+ T cells sorted from blood, collected at week 4, from a patient treated with tofacitinib. The V and J genes are TRBV29-1 and TRBJ1-6, with 9 bases lining up with TRBD1. The clonotype comes from a human donor with alopecia areata. In DNA, the CDR3 is TGCAGCGTTCAAGTGGGACAGGGACCCTCACCCCTCCACTTT. It translates to CSVQVGQGPSPLHF.